Included here is one TCR beta chain sequence, with context. The antigen remains undetermined. The data belong to a study of cytomegalovirus exposure and HLA in healthy donors. The overall study: A previous analysis identified 95 million to 120 million unique TCR beta sequences derived from around 200 million T cells. Among several hundred genotyped donors, roughly 81% fell in the Caucasian-associated ancestry cluster.

The CDR3 length is 15 residues. V dropped 2 bases and J dropped 1 base, with 9 bases sitting between them. CDR1 is MNHEY, CDR2 SMNVEV, per germline (reference sequence). Findings and limits, study-wide: There were some V segments, including TRBV6-2 and TRBV6-3, excluded as indistinguishable. As a later analysis showed, a missense DCLRE1C variant was linked to trimming of TCR beta V- and J-genes.

Both 60 Vbeta primers and 13 Jbeta primers went into the PCR. The repertoire was sequenced with immunoSEQ multiplex PCR; TCRdb's copy has only in-frame clones and lacks some. The sample shows 100,000 to 150,000 clones, and approximately 0.99% sits with its ten largest clones. V usage is TRBV27 and J usage is TRBJ1-5, with D tentatively TRBD1 (5 bases). The sequenced material came from PBMCs. The clonotype comes from a man between 18 and 35 years old in good health and CMV-seronegative. The CDR3 protein is CASSLSQGSNQPQHF. The CDR3 nucleotides are TGTGCCAGCAGTTTAAGTCAGGGCAGCAATCAGCCCCAGCATTTT.